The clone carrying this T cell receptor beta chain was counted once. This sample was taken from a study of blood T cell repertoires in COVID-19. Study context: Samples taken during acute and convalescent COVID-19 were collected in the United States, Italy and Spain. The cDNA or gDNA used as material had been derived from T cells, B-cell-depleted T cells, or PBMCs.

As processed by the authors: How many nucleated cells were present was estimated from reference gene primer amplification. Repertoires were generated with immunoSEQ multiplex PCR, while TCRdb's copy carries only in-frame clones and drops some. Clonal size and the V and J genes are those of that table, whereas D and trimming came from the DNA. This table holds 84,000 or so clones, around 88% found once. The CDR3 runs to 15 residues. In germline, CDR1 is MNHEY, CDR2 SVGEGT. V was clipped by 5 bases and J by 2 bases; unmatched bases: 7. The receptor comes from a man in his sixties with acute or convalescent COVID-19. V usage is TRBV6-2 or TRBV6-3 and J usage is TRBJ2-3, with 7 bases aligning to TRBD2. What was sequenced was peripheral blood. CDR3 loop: CASSTPGLYTDTQYF. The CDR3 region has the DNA TGTGCCAGCAGTACGCCGGGACTATACACAGATACGCAGTATTTT.